The clone carrying this T cell receptor (beta chain) has a handful of counts. This specimen belongs to a study of T-cell memory formation after mild COVID-19. The CDR3 runs 13 residues. V was clipped by 6 bases and J by 0 bases, with 8 bases between them. TCRdb passed the 5' RACE reads through MiXCR, listing each CDR3 protein once. The sample consists of hundreds of thousands of distinct CDR3 sequences, 18% of them appearing once. The V call is TRBV12-3 or TRBV12-4, the J call TRBJ1-1, with D unresolved. This TCR was sampled from a man aged 18 to 30 who had mild COVID-19 (a few samples of this study predate the infection). Cell type and time point are not known. Sequencing was performed on PBMCs or a T cell subset sorted from them (not recorded which). The CDR3 DNA is TGTGCCAGCAGCGATACAGTGAACACTGAAGCTTTCTTT. Protein product: CASSDTVNTEAFF.